The rows below give T cell receptor beta chains drawn from one sample of a study of control samples from healthy donors and cancer patients. TCRdb keeps only in-frame clones here, not all; method: immunoSEQ multiplex PCR. This sample yields 70,000 to 75,000 clones, of which more than 85% are seen a single time; more than 3% belongs to the top ten. Sequenced: blood. These receptors all come from a woman aged 45-59 years in good health. Each CDR3 is given with its conserved first and last residue. The D gene is left open where the match is weak. The listing skips clone size in some rows; elsewhere it reads once, few, many or a size class.

12,once,TRBJ2-3,-,TRBV30,TGTGCCTGGAATTTTAAAACAGATACGCAGTATTTT,CAWNFKTDTQYF
14,few,TRBJ2-4,-,TRBV3-1/TRBV3-2,TGTGCCAGCAGCCAATTAGATGAGGGAAACATTCAGTACTTC,CASSQLDEGNIQYF
15,-,TRBJ1-2,TRBD1,TRBV28,TGTGCCAGCACCGAGAACCGACAGGGGGGGCGCAGCTACACCTTC,CASTENRQGGRSYTF
16,-,TRBJ2-2,TRBD1,TRBV9,TGTGCCAGCAGCGCACGACAGGGTGGGAACACCGGGGAGCTGTTTTTT,CASSARQGGNTGELFF
13,once,TRBJ2-7,-,TRBV28,TGTGCCAGCAGTTTCCTAAGGCTCTACGAGCAGTACTTC,CASSFLRLYEQYF
13,-,TRBJ2-1,-,TRBV24-1,TGTGCCACCAGTGATTTGGCAAACAATGAGCAGTTCTTC,CATSDLANNEQFF
15,-,TRBJ2-5,-,TRBV27,TGTGCCAGCAGCCCTATAGGGACCTATAGGGAGACCCAGTACTTC,CASSPIGTYRETQYF
15,-,TRBJ1-2,TRBD1,TRBV7-9,TGTGCCAGCAGCTTAGACCACGGGACAGGGGATGGCTACACCTTC,CASSLDHGTGDGYTF
13,-,TRBJ2-1,-,TRBV28,TGTGCCAGCAGTTGGCCCCATACAAATGAGCAGTTCTTC,CASSWPHTNEQFF
15,few,TRBJ2-1,-,TRBV28,TGTGCCAGCAGCCAAGGGACTTCCTCCTACAATGAGCAGTTCTTC,CASSQGTSSYNEQFF
15,few,TRBJ2-6,-,TRBV2,TGTGCCAGCAGAGGTGACAGGTCTGGGGCCAACGTCCTGACTTTC,CASRGDRSGANVLTF
11,-,TRBJ2-3,-,TRBV5-4,TGTGCCAGCAGCTTTCAAAATACGCAGTATTTT,CASSFQNTQYF
13,-,TRBJ1-3,-,TRBV5-6,TGTGCCAGCAGCTTAGGGGCTGGAAACACCATATATTTT,CASSLGAGNTIYF
15,-,TRBJ2-1,-,TRBV27,TGTGCCAGCAGTAGAAAGGCTAGTCGTCACAATGAGCAGTTCTTC,CASSRKASRHNEQFF
16,-,TRBJ1-1,TRBD1,TRBV7-9,TGTGCCAGCAGCTTCGGCGACAGGGGGCGATGGACTGAAGCTTTCTTT,CASSFGDRGRWTEAFF
12,-,TRBJ2-1,-,TRBV12-3/TRBV12-4,TGTGCCAGCAGTCGGCAATCCAATGAGCAGTTCTTC,CASSRQSNEQFF
13,-,TRBJ2-3,-,TRBV27,TGTGCCAGCAGTTTAATGGGTAGAAGGACGCAGTATTTT,CASSLMGRRTQYF
16,-,TRBJ2-5,-,TRBV19,TGTGCCAGTAGTATAGCGATGGGACGGCACCAAGAGACCCAGTACTTC,CASSIAMGRHQETQYF
15,-,TRBJ1-1,-,TRBV5-1,TGCGCCAGCAGCTCTCACCTCTCAGAGAACACTGAAGCTTTCTTT,CASSSHLSENTEAFF
12,once,TRBJ2-3,-,TRBV7-9,TGTGCCAGCAGCTTCGGGACAGATACGCAGTATTTT,CASSFGTDTQYF
13,-,TRBJ2-5,-,TRBV11-3,TGTGCCAGCAGTAACGGGCGGGGAGAGACCCAGTACTTC,CASSNGRGETQYF
12,-,TRBJ2-7,TRBD1,TRBV7-8,TGTGCCAGCAGCTCGGACAGGGTTGAGCAGTACTTC,CASSSDRVEQYF
13,-,TRBJ2-3,-,TRBV10-3,TGTGCCATCAGTGAGTCGGGGGCAGATACGCAGTATTTT,CAISESGADTQYF
13,-,TRBJ1-3,-,TRBV7-2,TGTGCCAGCAGTCCCAACTCTGGAAACACCATATATTTT,CASSPNSGNTIYF
14,-,TRBJ1-5,TRBD1,TRBV19,TGTGCCAGTACGAGACAGGGAAGCAATCAGCCCCAGCATTTT,CASTRQGSNQPQHF
14,few,TRBJ1-5,TRBD1,TRBV27,TGTGCCAGCAGACCGACAGGGGGAGGTCAGCCCCAGCATTTT,CASRPTGGGQPQHF
11,-,TRBJ2-1,-,TRBV19,TGTGCCAGTAGTATAAAGGGTGAGCAGTTCTTC,CASSIKGEQFF
16,-,TRBJ2-3,TRBD2,TRBV27,TGTGCCAGCACCCCCCGGACTAGCGGAAGCACAGATACGCAGTATTTT,CASTPRTSGSTDTQYF
15,-,TRBJ1-2,-,TRBV5-4,TGTGCCAGCAGCTTGGGCGGACAGATCGACTATGGCTACACCTTC,CASSLGGQIDYGYTF
16,-,TRBJ1-5,TRBD1,TRBV12-5,TGTGCTAGTGGTGCCGCAACAGGGGGCCCTAATCAGCCCCAGCATTTT,CASGAATGGPNQPQHF
12,-,TRBJ2-2,-,TRBV27,TGTGCCAGCAGTTTAATGTCCGGGGAGCTGTTTTTT,CASSLMSGELFF
15,-,TRBJ2-5,TRBD2,TRBV5-4,TGTGCCAGCAGCGAAGTAGCGGGGGCTATTAAGACCCAGTACTTC,CASSEVAGAIKTQYF
14,-,TRBJ2-3,-,TRBV4-2,TGTGCCAGCAGCCATGGGGACATCACAGATACGCAGTATTTT,CASSHGDITDTQYF
16,-,TRBJ2-1,-,TRBV5-6,TGTGCCAGCAGCCCTCTACGGAGTAGCTCCTACAATGAGCAGTTCTTC,CASSPLRSSSYNEQFF
18,-,TRBJ2-1,-,TRBV21-1,TGTGCCAGCAGCAAAGTCCGGATCAGGGGACCCATAACCAATGAGCAGTTCTTC,CASSKVRIRGPITNEQFF
15,-,TRBJ2-1,-,TRBV27,TGTGCCAGAGACGCAGGGGAAGGGACTTACAATGAGCAGTTCTTC,CARDAGEGTYNEQFF
17,-,TRBJ2-1,-,TRBV9,TGTGCCAGCAGCGGGCCCGTCGGAGGGAACATCTACAATGAGCAGTTCTTC,CASSGPVGGNIYNEQFF
13,few,TRBJ1-1,-,TRBV2,TGTGCCAGCAGAGTCAGTCAGAACACTGAAGCTTTCTTT,CASRVSQNTEAFF
16,-,TRBJ2-1,TRBD1,TRBV10-3,TGTGCCATCAGTGCCCCCCAGGGGACAGGGTCCAATGAGCAGTTCTTC,CAISAPQGTGSNEQFF
16,once,TRBJ1-5,-,TRBV6-1,TGTGCCAGCAGTGAAGTAAGAGATGATAGCAATCAGCCCCAGCATTTT,CASSEVRDDSNQPQHF
13,once,TRBJ2-2,-,TRBV7-9,TGTGCCAGCAGCCCTGGAGGGCCCGGGGAGCTGTTTTTT,CASSPGGPGELFF
13,-,TRBJ1-5,-,TRBV3-1/TRBV3-2,TGTGCCAGCAGCCCAATGGGAGGTCAGCCCCAGCATTTT,CASSPMGGQPQHF
13,-,TRBJ1-4,-,TRBV3-1/TRBV3-2,TGTGCCAGCAGCTGGAGGGGTAATGAAAAACTGTTTTTT,CASSWRGNEKLFF
11,-,TRBJ2-7,-,TRBV12-5,TGTGCTAGTGGTTACGGTTACGAGCAGTACTTC,CASGYGYEQYF
13,-,TRBJ2-7,TRBD2,TRBV7-9,TGTGCCAGCAGCCGGACTAGCTATGGCGAGCAGTACTTC,CASSRTSYGEQYF
15,-,TRBJ2-6,TRBD1,TRBV6-4,TGTGCCAGAGGGGACAGGCGCTCTGGGGCCAACGTCCTGACTTTC,CARGDRRSGANVLTF
17,-,TRBJ2-1,TRBD2,TRBV27,TGTGCCAGCACTACCGAGTCGGGACTAGCGGGAGGTCGTGAGCAGTTCTTC,CASTTESGLAGGREQFF
14,-,TRBJ1-5,TRBD1,TRBV7-9,TGTGCCAGCAGCCCCACAGGGGGTGGCCAGCCCCAGCATTTT,CASSPTGGGQPQHF
14,-,TRBJ2-2,-,TRBV7-8,TGTGCCAGCAGCTTAGCGAGACTGTCCGGGGAGCTGTTTTTT,CASSLARLSGELFF
16,-,TRBJ1-4,TRBD1,TRBV5-1,TGCGCCAGCAGCTTGAGCTCGACAGGGCTGAATGAAAAACTGTTTTTT,CASSLSSTGLNEKLFF
12,-,TRBJ2-5,-,TRBV29-1,TGCAGCGTCGATGACTATCAAGAGACCCAGTACTTC,CSVDDYQETQYF
16,-,TRBJ2-1,TRBD2,TRBV19,TGTGCCAGTAGTACGCAACTAGCGGGAGTTGGCAATGAGCAGTTCTTC,CASSTQLAGVGNEQFF
13,few,TRBJ2-7,-,TRBV9,TGTGCCAGCAGCTCAGAGTTTAAAGGGGATCAGTACTTC,CASSSEFKGDQYF